This T cell receptor (beta chain) emerged from a study of blood T cell repertoires in COVID-19. Turning to the study itself: From the United States, Italy and Spain came samples of acute and convalescent COVID-19. Nucleic acid was either cDNA or gDNA, and it came from T cells, B-cell-depleted T cells, or PBMCs.

Source study methods: Cell counts per sample came from amplifying reference gene primers. Data came from immunoSEQ multiplex PCR; TCRdb stores just in-frame clones and leaves some out. The V and J calls and clone size are taken from that table; D and trimming were inferred from the DNA. The sample contains roughly 290,000 clones, 87% of which appear only once. Looked up from germline, CDR1 is LNHDA and CDR2 is SQIVND (reference sequence). With 7 bases clipped from V and 0 bases from J, the junction kept 5 bases outside the gene matches. This CDR3 has 15 residues. The chain joins TRBV19 to TRBJ1-3; 8 bases map to TRBD1. Source material: peripheral blood. The receptor was isolated from a woman aged 45-60 years who had recovered from COVID-19. The CDR3 region is CASIDGQGSGNTIYF. The CDR3 DNA follows: TGTGCCAGTATCGATGGACAGGGCTCTGGAAACACCATATATTTT.